Listed here are 2 T cell receptor beta chains from one sample, sequenced in a study of T cells in Graves' hyperthyroidism and ophthalmopathy. RNA transcripts were the template for amplifying TCR beta CDR3 regions. The HTBI primer set served for first-round RT-PCR of the TCR CDR3. A single record per CDR3 protein comes from TCRdb applying MiXCR to the multiplex PCR reads. The sample has hundreds of thousands of distinct CDR3 sequences, 25% seen once. What was sequenced was blood. Source of these receptors: a man aged 45-60 years with Graves' hyperthyroidism.

The rearrangement uses TRBV7-6 and TRBJ2-7; D ambiguous. V was clipped by 4 bases and J by 6 bases, with 16 bases between them. In germline, CDR1 is SGHVS, CDR2 FNYEAQ. The CDR3 extends over 14 amino acids. The DNA of the CDR3 is TGTGCCAGCAGCTCCCCTGAACTGGGTTCCGAGCAGTACTTC. Protein product: CASSSPELGSEQYF.

The J gene is TRBJ2-5, the V gene TRBV19; TRBD1 might be the D (6 bases). This CDR3 comprises 13 residues. Per germline, CDR1 LNHDA and CDR2 SQIVND (reference sequence). Trimming pared 5 bases from V and 5 bases from J, leaving 12 bases between. The CDR3: CASSSTGTETQYF. The CDR3 DNA reads as TGTGCCAGTAGTTCAACAGGGACGGAGACCCAGTACTTC.